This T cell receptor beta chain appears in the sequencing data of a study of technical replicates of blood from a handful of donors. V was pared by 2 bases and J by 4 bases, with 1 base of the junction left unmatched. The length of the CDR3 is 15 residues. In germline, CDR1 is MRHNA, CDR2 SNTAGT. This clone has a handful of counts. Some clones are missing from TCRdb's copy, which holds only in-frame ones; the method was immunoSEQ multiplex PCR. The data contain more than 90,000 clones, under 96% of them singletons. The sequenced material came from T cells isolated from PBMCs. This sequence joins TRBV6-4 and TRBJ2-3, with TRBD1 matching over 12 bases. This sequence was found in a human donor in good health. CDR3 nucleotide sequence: TGTGCCAGCAGTGACGGGACAGGGGGCGCAGATACGCAGTATTTT. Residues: CASSDGTGGADTQYF.